Described below is a single TCR beta chain sequence and its context. The antigen remains undetermined. Amplification used 60 V beta primers and 13 J beta primers. Some clones are missing from TCRdb's copy, which holds only in-frame ones; the method was immunoSEQ multiplex PCR. The data show about 92,000 clones, 65% to 90% seen once. This specimen belongs to a study of glioma-infiltrating T cells after dendritic cell vaccination. Study overall: Three intradermal dendritic cell vaccine injections were given every two weeks. Study-wide results and limits: Longer survival after dendritic cell vaccination followed higher pretreatment TIL content. Higher TCR clonality did not directly relate to longer survival.

CDR1 and CDR2 (germline): SGHVS, FNYEAQ. The CDR3 consists of 15 residues. Losses at the gene ends were 0 bases for V and 6 bases for J; bases not matched to a gene: 0. The sequencing here drew on blood, taken before dendritic cell vaccination. This sequence joins TRBV7-6 and TRBJ1-6; 9 nucleotides line up with TRBD1. The receptor was isolated from a human donor with glioblastoma. The CDR3 DNA follows: TGTGCCAGCAGCTTAGCGGGACAGGGTAATTCACCCCTCCACTTT. This encodes CASSLAGQGNSPLHF.